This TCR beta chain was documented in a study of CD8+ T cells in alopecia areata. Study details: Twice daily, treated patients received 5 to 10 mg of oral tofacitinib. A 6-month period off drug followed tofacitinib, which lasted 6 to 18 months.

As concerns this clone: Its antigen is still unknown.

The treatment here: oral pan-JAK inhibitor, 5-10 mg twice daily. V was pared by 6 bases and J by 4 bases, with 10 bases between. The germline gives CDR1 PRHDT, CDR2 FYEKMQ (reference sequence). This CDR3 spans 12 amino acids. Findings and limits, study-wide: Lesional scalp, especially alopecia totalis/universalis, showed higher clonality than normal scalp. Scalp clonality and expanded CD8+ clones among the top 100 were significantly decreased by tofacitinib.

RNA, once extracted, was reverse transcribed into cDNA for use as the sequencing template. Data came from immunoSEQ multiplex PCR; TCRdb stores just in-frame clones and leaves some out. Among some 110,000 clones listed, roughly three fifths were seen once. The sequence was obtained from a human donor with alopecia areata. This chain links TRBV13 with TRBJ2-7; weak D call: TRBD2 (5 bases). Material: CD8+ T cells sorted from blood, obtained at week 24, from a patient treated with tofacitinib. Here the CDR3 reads CASSRDRYEQYF. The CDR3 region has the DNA TGTGCCAGCAGTCGGGATAGGTACGAGCAGTACTTC.